Given below is one T cell receptor (beta chain) in context. This sample is drawn from a study of T cells after yellow fever vaccination. J was trimmed by 4 bases and V by 0 bases; bases with no gene match: 9. The CDR3 spans 16 residues. Germline values: CDR1 SGHRS, CDR2 YFSETQ. A single record per CDR3 protein comes from TCRdb applying MiXCR to the 5' RACE reads. The top ten hold around 15% of the sample, which has nearly 550,000 distinct CDR3 sequences, roughly 19% seen once. The rearrangement joins TRBV5-1 to TRBJ2-5; TRBD2 agrees at 7 bases. The sample in question was PBMCs, obtained 15 days after the yellow fever booster vaccination. The clonotype comes from a man in his thirties or forties who received the YFV17D yellow fever vaccine. The CDR3 is CASSLGLAEPSETQYF. For the CDR3, the DNA is TGCGCCAGCAGCTTGGGCCTAGCGGAGCCTTCAGAGACCCAGTACTTC.